This T cell receptor (beta chain) was sequenced during a study of blood T cell repertoires in COVID-19. After removal of 6 bases from V and 9 bases from J, the junction contained 18 bases not matched to a gene. The CDR3 has 16 residues. Germline V gene data show CDR1 as SEHNR and CDR2 as FQNEAQ (reference sequence). As processed by the authors: Amplified reference gene primers provided the basis for estimating nucleated cell counts. Only in-frame clones appear in the TCRdb table, and some are missing; sequencing was by immunoSEQ multiplex PCR. The DNA was the basis for D and trimming; V, J and clone size are from that table. The repertoire includes about 140,000 clones, roughly 86% of them detected once, and 5.4% sits in the top ten.

This chain connects TRBV7-9 to TRBJ2-3; TRBD1 aligns across 7 bases. The receptor was isolated from a human donor in a cohort sampled during active COVID-19. The source material was peripheral blood. The CDR3 nucleotides are TGTGCCAGCAGAAAAGTCATGCGGACAGGCCGAGAAACGCAGTATTTT. Encoded protein: CASRKVMRTGRETQYF.